The present T cell receptor beta chain was sequenced within a study of blood T cell repertoires in COVID-19 (dated by TCRdb to about 2020). At the level of the whole study: Collaborator samples came from the United States, Italy and Spain and covered acute and convalescent phases of COVID-19. Where available, HLA class I and class II types were taken from metadata supplied by the sample provider and were not determined by assay-based typing. The material from the prospective study consisted of cDNA or gDNA derived from T cells, B-cell-depleted T cells, or PBMCs. The samples were drawn from the first 160 participants of the ongoing ImmuneRACE study and from under 1,500 subjects provided by 6 global collaborators. Nearly every sample came with metadata listing a de-identified subject ID, COVID-19 status, age in years and sex. The repertoires were released in a freely available public database meant as a resource for research on the immune response to SARS-CoV-2. Subjects who had been exposed to COVID-19, were actively infected with it, or had recovered from it provided the deeply sampled blood TCRbeta repertoires that made up the dataset.

Overall study results and their limits: The quantity of clinical and demographic metadata differed by source and by participant and was supplied without curation.

Trimming leaves V shorter by 7 bases and J shorter by 2 bases, with the junction holding 7 bases beyond the gene matches. The germline V gene yields MNHEY for CDR1 and SVGAGI for CDR2. Spanning cysteine to phenylalanine, the CDR3 consists of 15 amino acids. The DNA shown is the 45-base CDR3, in frame from base 1. Details on this clone: Its antigen remains unidentified. No much larger clone is present one base from it, and per-base qualities are unavailable.

Collaborating institutions collected whole blood in K2EDTA tubes following their own protocols. For TCRbeta analysis, collaborators shipped samples in one of three forms: frozen whole blood, isolated PBMCs, or DNA extracted from either of those sample types. The immunoSEQ Assay, a bias-controlled multiplex PCR, was used to amplify TCRbeta CDR3 regions from genomic DNA. The paper's processing steps were these. The number of nucleated cells in each sample was estimated from the amplification of reference gene primers within the assay. To quantify the absolute abundance of each unique TCRbeta CDR3 rearrangement, sequence reads were collapsed and filtered. For each sample, productive Simpson clonality was calculated by taking the square root of Simpson's diversity index across productive rearrangements. This is the immuneACCESS table as TCRdb keeps it, with only in-frame sequences that have V and J called. A part of the clones is gone; compared with another copy, unresolved V genes explain less than half, and the rest is unexplained. The V and J calls and the clone size are those of that table, but D and trimming were determined from the DNA. Here the sample has 150,000 to 200,000 clones; more than 85% occur a single time. 2.1% of the sample goes to the ten largest clones.

The chain is made from TRBV6-5 and TRBJ1-5; 8 bases in between match TRBD1. This TCR was sampled from a man between 65 and 85 years old with active or convalescent COVID-19. Material: peripheral blood. The nucleotide sequence is given as TGTGCCAGCACCCAGGGGGCAGCGGGCAATCAGCCCCAGCATTTT. This encodes CASTQGAAGNQPQHF.